This T cell receptor (beta chain) was sequenced for a study of blood T cell repertoires in COVID-19. Looking at the study overall: Acute and convalescent COVID-19 specimens originated in the United States, Italy and Spain.

Authors' data handling: Amplification from reference gene primers served as the basis for estimated nucleated cell counts. Data came from immunoSEQ multiplex PCR; TCRdb stores just in-frame clones and leaves some out. V, J and clone size derive from that table, while D and trimming were established from the DNA sequence. The data contain about 120,000 clones, approximately 92% of them seen just once; the ten biggest clones take up approximately 28%. This CDR3 is 13 amino acids long. The V end lost 5 bases, the J end lost 1 base, and 8 bases lay between the germline ends. Per germline, CDR1 KGHSH and CDR2 LQKENI.

Input material: peripheral blood. This receptor was taken from a man aged 65-85 years with active or convalescent COVID-19. The chain combines TRBV18 with TRBJ1-1; D is undetermined. The CDR3 sequence is CASSAQANTEAFF. The DNA for the CDR3 is TGTGCCAGCTCAGCTCAGGCGAACACTGAAGCTTTCTTT. The full variable domain, in which reference TRBV18 and TRBJ1-1 provide the parts outside the CDR3, is NAGVMQNPRHLVRRRGQEARLRCSPMKGHSHVYWYRQLPEEGLKFMVYLQKENIIDESGMPKERFSAEFPKEGPSILRIQQVVRGDSAAYFCASSAQANTEAFFGQGTRLTVV.